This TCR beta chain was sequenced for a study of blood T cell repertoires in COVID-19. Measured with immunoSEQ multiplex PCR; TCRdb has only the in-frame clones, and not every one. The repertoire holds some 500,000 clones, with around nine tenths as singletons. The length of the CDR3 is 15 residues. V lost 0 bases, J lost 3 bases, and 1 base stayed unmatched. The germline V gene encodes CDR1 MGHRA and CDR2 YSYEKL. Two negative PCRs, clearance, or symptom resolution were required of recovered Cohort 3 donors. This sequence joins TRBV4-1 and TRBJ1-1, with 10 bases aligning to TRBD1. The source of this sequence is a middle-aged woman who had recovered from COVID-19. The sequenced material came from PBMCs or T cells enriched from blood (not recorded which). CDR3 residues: CASSQEGTGDTEAFF. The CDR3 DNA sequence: TGCGCCAGCAGCCAAGAAGGGACAGGGGACACTGAAGCTTTCTTT.